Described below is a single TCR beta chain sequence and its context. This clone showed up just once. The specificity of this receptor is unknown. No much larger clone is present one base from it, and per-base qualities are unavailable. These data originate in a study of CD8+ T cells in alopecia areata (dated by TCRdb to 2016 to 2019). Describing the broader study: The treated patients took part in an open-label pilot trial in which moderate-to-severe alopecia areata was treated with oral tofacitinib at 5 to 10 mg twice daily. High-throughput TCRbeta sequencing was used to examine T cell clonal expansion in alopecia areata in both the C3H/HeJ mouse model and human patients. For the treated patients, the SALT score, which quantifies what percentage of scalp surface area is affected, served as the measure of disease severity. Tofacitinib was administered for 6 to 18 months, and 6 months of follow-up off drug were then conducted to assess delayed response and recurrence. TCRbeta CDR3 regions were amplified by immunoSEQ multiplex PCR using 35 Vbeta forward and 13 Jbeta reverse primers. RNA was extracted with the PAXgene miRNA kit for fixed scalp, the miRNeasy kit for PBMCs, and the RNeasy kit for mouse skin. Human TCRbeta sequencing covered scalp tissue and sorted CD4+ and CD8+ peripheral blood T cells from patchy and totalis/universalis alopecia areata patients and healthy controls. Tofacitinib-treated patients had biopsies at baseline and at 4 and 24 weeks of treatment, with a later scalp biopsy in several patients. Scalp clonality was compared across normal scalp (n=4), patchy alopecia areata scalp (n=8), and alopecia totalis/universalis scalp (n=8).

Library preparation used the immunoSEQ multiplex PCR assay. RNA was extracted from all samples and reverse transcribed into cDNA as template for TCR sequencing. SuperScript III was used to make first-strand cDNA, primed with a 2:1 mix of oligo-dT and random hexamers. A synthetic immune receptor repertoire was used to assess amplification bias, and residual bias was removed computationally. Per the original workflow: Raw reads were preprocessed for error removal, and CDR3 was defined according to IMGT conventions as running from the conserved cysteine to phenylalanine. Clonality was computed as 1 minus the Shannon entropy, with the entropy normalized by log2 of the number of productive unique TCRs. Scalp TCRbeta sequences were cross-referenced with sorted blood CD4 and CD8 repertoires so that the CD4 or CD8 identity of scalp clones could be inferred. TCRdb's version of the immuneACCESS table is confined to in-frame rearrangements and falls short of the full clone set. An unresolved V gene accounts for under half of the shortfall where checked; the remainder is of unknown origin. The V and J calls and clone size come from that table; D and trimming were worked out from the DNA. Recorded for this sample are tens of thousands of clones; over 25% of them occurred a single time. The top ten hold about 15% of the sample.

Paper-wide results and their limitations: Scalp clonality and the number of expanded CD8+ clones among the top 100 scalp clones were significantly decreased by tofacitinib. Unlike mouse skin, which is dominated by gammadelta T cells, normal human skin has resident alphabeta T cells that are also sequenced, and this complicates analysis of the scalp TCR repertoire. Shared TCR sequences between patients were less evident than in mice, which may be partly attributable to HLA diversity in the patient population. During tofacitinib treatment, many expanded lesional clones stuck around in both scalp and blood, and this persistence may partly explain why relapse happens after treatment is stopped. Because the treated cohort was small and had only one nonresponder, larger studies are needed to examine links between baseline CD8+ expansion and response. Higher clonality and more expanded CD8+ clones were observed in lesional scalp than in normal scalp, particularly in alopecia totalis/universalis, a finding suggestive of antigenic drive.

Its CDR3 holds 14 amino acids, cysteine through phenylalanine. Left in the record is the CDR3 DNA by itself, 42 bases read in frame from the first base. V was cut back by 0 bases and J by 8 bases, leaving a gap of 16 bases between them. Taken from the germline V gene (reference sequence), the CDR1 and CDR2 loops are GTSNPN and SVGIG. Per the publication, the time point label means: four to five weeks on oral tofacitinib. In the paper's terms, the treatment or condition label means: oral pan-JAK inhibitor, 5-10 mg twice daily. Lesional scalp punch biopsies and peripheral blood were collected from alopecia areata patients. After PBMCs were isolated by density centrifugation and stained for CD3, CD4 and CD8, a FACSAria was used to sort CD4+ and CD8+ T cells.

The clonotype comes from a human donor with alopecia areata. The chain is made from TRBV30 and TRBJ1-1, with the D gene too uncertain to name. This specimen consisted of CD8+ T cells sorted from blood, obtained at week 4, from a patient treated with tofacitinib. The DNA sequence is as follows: TGTGCCTGGAGTGTTTCCGGGATCCTGGCAGAAGCTTTCTTT. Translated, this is CAWSVSGILAEAFF. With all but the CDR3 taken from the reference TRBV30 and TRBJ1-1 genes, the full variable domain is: SQTIHQWPATLVQPVGSPLSLECTVEGTSNPNLYWYRQAAGRGLQLLFYSVGIGQISSEVPQNLSASRPQDRQFILSSKKLLLSDSGFYLCAWSVSGILAEAFFGQGTRLTVV.